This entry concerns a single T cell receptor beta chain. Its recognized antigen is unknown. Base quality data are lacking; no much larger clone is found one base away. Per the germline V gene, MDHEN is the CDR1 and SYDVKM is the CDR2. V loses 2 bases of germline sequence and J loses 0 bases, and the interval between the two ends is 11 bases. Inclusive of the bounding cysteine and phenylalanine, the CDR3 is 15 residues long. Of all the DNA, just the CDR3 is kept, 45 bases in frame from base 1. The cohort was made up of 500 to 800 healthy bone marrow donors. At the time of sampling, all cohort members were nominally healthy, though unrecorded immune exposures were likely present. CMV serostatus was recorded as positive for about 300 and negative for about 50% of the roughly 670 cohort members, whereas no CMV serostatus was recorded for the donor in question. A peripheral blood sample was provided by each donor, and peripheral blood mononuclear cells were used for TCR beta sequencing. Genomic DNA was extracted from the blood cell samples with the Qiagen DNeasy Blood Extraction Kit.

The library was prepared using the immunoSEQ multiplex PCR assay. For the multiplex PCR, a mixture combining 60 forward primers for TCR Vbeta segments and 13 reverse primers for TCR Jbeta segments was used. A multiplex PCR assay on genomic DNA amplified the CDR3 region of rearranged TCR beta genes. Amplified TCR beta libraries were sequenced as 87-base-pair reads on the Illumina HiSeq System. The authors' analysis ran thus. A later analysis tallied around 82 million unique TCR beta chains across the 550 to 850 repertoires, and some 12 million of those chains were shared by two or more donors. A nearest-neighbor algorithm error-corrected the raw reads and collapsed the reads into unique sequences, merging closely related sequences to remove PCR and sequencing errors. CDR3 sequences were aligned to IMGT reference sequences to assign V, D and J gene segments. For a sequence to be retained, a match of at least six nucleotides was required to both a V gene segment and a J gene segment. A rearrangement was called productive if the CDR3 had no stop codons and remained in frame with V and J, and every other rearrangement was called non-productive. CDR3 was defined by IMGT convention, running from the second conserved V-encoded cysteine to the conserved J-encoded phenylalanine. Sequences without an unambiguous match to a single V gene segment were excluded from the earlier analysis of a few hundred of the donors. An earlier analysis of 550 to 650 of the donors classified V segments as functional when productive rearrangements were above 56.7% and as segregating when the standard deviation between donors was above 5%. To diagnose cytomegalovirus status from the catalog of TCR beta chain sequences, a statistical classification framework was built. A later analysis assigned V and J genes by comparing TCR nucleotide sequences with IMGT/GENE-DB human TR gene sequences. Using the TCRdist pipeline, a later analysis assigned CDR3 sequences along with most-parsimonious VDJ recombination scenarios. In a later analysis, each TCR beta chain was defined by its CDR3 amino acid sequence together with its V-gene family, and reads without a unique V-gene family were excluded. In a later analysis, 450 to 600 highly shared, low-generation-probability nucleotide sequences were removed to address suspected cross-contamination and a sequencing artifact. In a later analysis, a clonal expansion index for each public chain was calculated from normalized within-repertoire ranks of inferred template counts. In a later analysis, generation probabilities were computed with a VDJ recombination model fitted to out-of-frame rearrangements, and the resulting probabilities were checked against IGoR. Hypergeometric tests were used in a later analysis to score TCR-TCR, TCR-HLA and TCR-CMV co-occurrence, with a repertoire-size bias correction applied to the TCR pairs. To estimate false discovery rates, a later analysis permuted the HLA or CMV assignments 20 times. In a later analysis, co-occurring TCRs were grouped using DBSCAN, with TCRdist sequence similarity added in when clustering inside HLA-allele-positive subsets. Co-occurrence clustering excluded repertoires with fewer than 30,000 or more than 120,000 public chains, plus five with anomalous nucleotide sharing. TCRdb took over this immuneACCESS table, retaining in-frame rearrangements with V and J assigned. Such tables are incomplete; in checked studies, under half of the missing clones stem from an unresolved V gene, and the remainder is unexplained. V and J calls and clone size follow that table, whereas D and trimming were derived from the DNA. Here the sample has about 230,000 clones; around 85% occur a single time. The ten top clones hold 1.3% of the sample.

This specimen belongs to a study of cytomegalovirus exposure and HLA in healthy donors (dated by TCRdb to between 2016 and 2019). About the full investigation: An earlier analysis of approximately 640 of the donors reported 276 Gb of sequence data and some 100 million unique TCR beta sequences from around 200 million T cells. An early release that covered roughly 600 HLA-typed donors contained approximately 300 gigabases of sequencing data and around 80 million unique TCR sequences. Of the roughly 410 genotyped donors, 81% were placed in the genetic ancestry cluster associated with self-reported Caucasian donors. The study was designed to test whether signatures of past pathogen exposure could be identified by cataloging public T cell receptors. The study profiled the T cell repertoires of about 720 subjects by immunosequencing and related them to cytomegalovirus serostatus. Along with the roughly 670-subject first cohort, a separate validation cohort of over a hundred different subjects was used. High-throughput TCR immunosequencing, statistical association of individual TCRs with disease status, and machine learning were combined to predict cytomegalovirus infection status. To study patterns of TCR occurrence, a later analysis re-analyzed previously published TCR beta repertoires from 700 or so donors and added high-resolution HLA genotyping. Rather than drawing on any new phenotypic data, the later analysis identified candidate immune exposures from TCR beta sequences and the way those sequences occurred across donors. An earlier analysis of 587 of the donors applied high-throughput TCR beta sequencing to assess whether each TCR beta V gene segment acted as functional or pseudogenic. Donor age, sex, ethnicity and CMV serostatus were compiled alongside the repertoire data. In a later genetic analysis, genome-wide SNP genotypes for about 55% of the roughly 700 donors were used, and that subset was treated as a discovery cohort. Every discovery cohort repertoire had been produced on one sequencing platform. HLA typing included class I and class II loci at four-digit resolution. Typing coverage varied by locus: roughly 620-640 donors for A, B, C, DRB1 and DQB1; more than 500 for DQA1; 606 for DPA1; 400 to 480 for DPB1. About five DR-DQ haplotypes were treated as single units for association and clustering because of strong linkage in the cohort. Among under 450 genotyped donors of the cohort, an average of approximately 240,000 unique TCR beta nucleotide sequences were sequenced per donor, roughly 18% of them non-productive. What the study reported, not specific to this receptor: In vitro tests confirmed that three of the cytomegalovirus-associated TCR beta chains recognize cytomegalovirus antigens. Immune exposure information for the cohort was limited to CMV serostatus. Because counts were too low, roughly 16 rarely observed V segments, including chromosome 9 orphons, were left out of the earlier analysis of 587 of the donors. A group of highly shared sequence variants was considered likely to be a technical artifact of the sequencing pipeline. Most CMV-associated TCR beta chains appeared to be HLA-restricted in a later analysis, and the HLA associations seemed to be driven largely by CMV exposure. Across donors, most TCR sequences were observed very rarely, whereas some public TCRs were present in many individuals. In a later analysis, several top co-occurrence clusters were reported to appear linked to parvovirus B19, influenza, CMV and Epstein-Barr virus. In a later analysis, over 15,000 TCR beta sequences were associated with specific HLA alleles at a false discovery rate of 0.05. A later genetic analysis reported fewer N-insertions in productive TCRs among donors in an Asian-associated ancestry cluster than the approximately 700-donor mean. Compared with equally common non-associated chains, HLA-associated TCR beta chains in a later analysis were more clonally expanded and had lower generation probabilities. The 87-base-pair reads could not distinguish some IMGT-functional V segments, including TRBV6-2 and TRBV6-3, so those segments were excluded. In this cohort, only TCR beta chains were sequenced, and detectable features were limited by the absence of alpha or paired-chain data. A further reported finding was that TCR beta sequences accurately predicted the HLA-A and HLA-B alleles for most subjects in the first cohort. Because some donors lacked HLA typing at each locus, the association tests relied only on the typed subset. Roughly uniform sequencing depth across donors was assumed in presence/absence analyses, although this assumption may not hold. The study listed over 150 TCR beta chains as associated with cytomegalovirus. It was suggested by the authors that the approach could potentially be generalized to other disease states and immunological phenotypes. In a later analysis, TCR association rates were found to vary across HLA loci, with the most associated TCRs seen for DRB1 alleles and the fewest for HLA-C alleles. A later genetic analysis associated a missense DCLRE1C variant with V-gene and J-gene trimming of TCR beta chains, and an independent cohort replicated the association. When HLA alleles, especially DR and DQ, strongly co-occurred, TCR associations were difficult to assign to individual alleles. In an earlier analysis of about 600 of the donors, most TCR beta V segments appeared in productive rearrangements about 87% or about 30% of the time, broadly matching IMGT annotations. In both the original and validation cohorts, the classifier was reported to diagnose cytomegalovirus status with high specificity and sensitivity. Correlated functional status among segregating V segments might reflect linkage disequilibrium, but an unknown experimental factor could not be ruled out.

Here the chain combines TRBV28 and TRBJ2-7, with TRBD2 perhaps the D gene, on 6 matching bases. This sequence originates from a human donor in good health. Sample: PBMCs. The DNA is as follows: TGTGCCAGCAGTTTAGCGGGGCCCCTCTCCTACGAGCAGTACTTC. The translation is CASSLAGPLSYEQYF.